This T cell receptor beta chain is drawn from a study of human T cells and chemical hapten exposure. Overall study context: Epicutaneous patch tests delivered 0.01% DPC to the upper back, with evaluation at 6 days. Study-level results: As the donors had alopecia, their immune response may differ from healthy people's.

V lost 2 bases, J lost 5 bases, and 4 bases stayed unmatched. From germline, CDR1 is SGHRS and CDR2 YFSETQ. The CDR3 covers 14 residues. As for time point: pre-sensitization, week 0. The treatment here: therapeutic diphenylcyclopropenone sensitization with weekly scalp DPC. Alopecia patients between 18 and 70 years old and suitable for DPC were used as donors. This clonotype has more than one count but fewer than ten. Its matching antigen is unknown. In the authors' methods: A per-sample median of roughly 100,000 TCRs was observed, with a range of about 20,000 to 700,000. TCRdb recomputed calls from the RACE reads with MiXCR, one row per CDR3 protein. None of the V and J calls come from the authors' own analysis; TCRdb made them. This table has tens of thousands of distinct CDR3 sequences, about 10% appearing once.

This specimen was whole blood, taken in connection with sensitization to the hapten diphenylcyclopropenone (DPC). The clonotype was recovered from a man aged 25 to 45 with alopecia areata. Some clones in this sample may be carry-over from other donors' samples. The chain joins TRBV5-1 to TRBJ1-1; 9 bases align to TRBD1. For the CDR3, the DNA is TGCGCCAGCAGCTTTACAGGGGGCAGGACTGAAGCTTTCTTT. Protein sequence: CASSFTGGRTEAFF.